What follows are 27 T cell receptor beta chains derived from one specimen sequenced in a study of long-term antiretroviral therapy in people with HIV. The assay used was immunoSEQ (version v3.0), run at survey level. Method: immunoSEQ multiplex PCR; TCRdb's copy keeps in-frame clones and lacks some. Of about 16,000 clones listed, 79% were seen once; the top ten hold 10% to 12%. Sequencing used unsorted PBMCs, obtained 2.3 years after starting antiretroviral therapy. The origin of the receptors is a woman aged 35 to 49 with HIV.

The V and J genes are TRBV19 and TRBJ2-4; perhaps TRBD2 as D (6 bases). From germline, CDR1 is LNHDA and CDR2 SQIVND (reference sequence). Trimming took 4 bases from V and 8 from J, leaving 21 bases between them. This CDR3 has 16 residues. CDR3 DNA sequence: TGTGCCAGTAGTACGTTGGCCATGGGAGGTGGTGACATTCAGTACTTC. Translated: CASSTLAMGGGDIQYF.

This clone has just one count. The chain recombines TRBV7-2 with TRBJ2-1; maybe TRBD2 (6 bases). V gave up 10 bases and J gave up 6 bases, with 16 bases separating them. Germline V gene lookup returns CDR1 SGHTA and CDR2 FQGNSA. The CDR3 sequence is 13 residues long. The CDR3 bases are TGTGCCACCACGATCCGGGGGATCAATGAGCAGTTCTTC. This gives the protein CATTIRGINEQFF.

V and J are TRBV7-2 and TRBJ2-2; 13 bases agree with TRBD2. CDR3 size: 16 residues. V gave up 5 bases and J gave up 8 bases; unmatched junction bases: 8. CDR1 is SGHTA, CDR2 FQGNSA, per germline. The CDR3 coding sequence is TGTGCCAGCAGCAAATGGGGACTAGCGGGATCAGGGGAGCTGTTTTTT. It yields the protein CASSKWGLAGSGELFF.

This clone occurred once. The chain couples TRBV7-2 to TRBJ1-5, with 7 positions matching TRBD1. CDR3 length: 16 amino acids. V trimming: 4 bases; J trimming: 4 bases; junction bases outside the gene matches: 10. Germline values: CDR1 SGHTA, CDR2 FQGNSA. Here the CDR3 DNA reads TGTGCCAGCAGCTCCGGACCGGGACAGTTGAATCAGCCCCAGCATTTT. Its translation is CASSSGPGQLNQPQHF. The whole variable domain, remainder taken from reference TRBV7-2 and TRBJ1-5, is GAGVSQSPSNKVTEKGKDVELRCDPISGHTALYWYRQSLGQGLEFLIYFQGNSAPDKSGLPSDRFSAERTGGSVSTLTIQRTQQEDSAVYLCASSSGPGQLNQPQHFGDGTRLSIL.

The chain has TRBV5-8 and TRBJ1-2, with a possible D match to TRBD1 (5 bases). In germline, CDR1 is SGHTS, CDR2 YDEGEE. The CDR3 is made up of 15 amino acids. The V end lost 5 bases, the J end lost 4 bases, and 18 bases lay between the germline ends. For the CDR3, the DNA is TGTGCCAGCAGGGGGACGGAGCTTATGTTCTATGGCTACACCTTC. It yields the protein CASRGTELMFYGYTF.

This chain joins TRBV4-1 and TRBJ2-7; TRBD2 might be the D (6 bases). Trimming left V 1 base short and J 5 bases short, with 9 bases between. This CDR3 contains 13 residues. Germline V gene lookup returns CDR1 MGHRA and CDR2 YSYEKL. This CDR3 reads CASSQVRGHEQYF. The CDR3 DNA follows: TGCGCCAGCAGCCAAGTGCGGGGCCACGAGCAGTACTTC.

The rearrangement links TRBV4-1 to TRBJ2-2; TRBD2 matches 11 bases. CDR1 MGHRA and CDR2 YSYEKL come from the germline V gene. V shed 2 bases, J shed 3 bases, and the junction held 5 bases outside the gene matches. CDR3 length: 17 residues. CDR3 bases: TGCGCCAGCAGCCAAAGACTAGCGGGGCTTTACACCGGGGAGCTGTTTTTT. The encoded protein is CASSQRLAGLYTGELFF.

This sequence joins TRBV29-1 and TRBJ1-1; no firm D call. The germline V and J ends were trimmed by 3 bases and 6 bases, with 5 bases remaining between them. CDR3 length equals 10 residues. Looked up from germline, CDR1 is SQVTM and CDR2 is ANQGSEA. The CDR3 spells CSVEEAEAFF. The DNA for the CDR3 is TGCAGCGTTGAGGAGGCTGAAGCTTTCTTT.

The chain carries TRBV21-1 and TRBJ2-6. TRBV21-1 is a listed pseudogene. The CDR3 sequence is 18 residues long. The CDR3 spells CASRKAGTPVTGANVLTF. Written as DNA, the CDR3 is TGTGCCAGCAGAAAGGCCGGGACCCCCGTCACCGGGGCCAACGTCCTGACTTTC.

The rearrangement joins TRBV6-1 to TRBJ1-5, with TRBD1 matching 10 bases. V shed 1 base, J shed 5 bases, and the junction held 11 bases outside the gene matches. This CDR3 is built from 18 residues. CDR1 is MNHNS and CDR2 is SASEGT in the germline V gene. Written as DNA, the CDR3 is TGTGCCAGCAGTGAAGTAGGGACAGGGGATGGATGGTATCAGCCCCAGCATTTT. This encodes CASSEVGTGDGWYQPQHF.

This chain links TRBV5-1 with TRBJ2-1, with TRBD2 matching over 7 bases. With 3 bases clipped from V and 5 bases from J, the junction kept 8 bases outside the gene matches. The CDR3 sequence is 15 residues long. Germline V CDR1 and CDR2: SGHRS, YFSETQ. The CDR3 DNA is TGCGCCAGCAGCTGGGAGGGGAGACAGAACAATGAGCAGTTCTTC. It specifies CASSWEGRQNNEQFF.

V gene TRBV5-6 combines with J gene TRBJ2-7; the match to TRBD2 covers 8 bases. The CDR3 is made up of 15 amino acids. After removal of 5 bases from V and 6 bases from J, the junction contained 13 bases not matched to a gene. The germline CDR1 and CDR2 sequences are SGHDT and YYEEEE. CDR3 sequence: CASRPWGAGDLEQYF. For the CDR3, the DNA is TGTGCCAGCAGGCCCTGGGGAGCGGGAGACCTCGAGCAGTACTTC.

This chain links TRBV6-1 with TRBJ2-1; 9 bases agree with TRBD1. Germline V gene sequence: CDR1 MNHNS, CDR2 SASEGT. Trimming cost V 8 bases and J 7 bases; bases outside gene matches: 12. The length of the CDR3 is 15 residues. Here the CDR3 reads CASSWGTGLVNEQFF. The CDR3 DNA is TGTGCCAGCTCCTGGGGGACAGGGTTAGTAAATGAGCAGTTCTTC.

CDR3 nucleotide sequence: TGCGCCAGCAGCCAAGAAACAGGACTAGCGGGGGGGAAGCAGTTCTTC. Translation gives CASSQETGLAGGKQFF. This rearrangement joins TRBV4-3 to TRBJ2-1; 15 nucleotides agree with TRBD2. CDR3 size: 16 residues. The V and J ends lost 0 bases and 11 bases, in that order; junction bases with no gene match: 5. Germline V gives CDR1 LGHNA, CDR2 YSLEER.

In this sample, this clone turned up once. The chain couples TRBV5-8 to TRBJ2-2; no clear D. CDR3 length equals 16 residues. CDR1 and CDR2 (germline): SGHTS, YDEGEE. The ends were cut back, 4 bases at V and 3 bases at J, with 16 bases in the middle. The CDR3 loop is CASSKEQISYTGELFF. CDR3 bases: TGTGCCAGCAGCAAGGAACAAATTTCCTACACCGGGGAGCTGTTTTTT.

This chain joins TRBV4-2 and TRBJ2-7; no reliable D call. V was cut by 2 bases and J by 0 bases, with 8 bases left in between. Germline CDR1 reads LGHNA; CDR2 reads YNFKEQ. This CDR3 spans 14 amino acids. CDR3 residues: CASSQSGSSYEQYF. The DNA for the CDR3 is TGTGCCAGCAGCCAATCCGGGTCCTCCTACGAGCAGTACTTC.

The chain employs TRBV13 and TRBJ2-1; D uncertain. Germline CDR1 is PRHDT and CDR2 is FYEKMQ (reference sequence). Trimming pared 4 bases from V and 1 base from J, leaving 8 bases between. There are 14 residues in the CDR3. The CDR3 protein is CASSSGRSYNEQFF. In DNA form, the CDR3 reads TGTGCCAGCAGCTCCGGCAGATCCTACAATGAGCAGTTCTTC.

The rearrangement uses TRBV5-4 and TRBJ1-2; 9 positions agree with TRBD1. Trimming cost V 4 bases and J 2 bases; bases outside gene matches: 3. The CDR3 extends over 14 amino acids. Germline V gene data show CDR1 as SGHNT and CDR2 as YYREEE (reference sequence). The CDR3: CASSVGQGNYGYTF. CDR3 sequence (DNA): TGTGCCAGCAGCGTAGGACAGGGGAACTATGGCTACACCTTC.

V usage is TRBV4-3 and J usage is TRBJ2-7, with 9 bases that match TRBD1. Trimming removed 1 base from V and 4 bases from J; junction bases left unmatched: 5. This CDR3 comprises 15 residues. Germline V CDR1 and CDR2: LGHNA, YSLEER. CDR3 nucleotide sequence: TGCGCCAGCAGCCAAGGGTACAGGGGGCCTTACGAGCAGTACTTC. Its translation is CASSQGYRGPYEQYF.

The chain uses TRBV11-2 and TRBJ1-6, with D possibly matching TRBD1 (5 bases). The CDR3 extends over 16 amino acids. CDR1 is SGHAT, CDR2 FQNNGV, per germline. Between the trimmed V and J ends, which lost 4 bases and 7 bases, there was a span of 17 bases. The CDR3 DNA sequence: TGTGCCAGCAGCTCGAGCTTCAGGGTTCGCAATTCACCCCTCCACTTT. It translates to CASSSSFRVRNSPLHF.

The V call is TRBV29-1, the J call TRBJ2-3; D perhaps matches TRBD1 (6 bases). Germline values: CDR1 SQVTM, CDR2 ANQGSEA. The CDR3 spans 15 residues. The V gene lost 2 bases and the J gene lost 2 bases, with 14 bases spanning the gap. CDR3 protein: CSVELGGYNTDTQYF. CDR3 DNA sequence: TGCAGCGTTGAATTAGGGGGATATAACACAGATACGCAGTATTTT.

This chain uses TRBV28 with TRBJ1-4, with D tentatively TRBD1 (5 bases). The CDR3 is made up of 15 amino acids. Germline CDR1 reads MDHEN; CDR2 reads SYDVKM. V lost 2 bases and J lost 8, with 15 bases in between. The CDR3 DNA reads TGTGCCAGCAGTTTAATGCTAGGGGAGGGCGAAAAACTGTTTTTT. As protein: CASSLMLGEGEKLFF.

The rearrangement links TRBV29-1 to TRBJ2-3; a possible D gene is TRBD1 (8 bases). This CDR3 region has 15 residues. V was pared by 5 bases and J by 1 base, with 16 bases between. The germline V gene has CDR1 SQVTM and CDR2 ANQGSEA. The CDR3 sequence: CSVNRGGGGTDTQYF. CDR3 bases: TGCAGCGTTAACAGGGGGGGCGGGGGCACAGATACGCAGTATTTT.

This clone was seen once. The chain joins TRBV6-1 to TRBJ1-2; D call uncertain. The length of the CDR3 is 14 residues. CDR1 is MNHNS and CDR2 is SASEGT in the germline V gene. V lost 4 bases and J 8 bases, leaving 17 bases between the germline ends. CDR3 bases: TGTGCCAGCAGTGGGACGCTCCCCAGGTTGGGCTACACCTTC. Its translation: CASSGTLPRLGYTF.

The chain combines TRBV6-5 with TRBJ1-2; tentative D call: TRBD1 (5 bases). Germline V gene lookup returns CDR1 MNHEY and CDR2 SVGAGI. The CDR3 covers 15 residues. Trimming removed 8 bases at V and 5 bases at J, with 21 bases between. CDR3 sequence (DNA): TGTGCCAGCGGCCCCCCTGGGGGGGACCCGTATGGCTACACCTTC. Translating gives CASGPPGGDPYGYTF.

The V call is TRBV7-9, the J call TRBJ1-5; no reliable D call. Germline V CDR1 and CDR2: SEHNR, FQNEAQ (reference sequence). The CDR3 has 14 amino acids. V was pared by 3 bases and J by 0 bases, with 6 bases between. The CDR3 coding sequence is TGTGCCAGCAGCTTCTCTAATAGCAATCAGCCCCAGCATTTT. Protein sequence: CASSFSNSNQPQHF.

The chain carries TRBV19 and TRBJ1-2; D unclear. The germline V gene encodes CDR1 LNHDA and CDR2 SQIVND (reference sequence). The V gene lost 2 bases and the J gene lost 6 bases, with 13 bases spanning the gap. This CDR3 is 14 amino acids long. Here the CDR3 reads CASSITGQENGYTF. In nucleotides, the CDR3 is TGTGCCAGTAGTATAACCGGGCAGGAGAATGGCTACACCTTC. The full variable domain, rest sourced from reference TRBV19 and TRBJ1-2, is DGGITQSPKYLFRKEGQNVTLSCEQNLNHDAMYWYRQDPGQGLRLIYYSQIVNDFQKGDIAEGYSVSREKKESFPLTVTSAQKNPTAFYLCASSITGQENGYTFGSGTRLTVV.